This TCR beta chain was documented in a study of human T cells and chemical hapten exposure. For the study at large: Patch tests put 0.01% DPC on the upper back, and the results were checked at 6 days. Mostly female, the patients presented with alopecia areata, totalis or universalis.

Study-wide results and caveats: Counts of TCRs above 1 in 1000 frequency stayed unchanged with DPC sensitization.

The germline V gene encodes CDR1 SGHTA and CDR2 FQGTGA. J gave up 4 bases and V 5 bases, and 9 bases lay outside the gene matches. The CDR3 runs 16 residues. The time point: pre-sensitization, week 0. Treatment of the sample: therapeutic diphenylcyclopropenone sensitization with weekly scalp DPC. This clonotype has just a few counts. The antigen remains unidentified. A single record per CDR3 protein comes from TCRdb applying MiXCR to the RACE reads. The table shows fewer than 350,000 distinct CDR3 sequences, with approximately 8% occurring only once. The sequencing here drew on whole blood, taken in connection with sensitization to the hapten diphenylcyclopropenone (DPC). This chain uses TRBV7-3 with TRBJ1-4; TRBD1 agrees at 8 bases. The clonotype was recovered from a man aged 18 to 29 with alopecia areata. Some clones in this sample may be carry-over from other donors' samples. The CDR3 reads CASSLIRTGSNEKLFF. The DNA of the CDR3 is TGTGCCAGCAGCCTAATACGGACAGGGAGTAATGAAAAACTGTTTTTT.